Below, one T cell receptor (beta chain) is given with its context. What it binds is not known. This sample is part of a study of vaccination and CD4 T cells after COVID-19. About the study: The convalescent group had six males, four females, seven Caucasians, two Asians, one multiracial. Median time from COVID diagnosis to post-COVID sampling was 101 days (35 to 161).

As for time point: late sampling 161 to 241 days after vaccination in a few convalescent patients. Treatment specified: roughly ten-day PBMC culture with coronavirus spike peptide pools or control peptides (ViraFEST assay). The V end lost 4 bases, the J end lost 5 bases, and 18 bases lay between the germline ends. Germline CDR1 SGHRS, CDR2 YFSETQ. This CDR3 region has 15 residues. Study-level points and caveats: Relatively small numbers of convalescent patients were studied, with no early post-infection timepoints included.

The Oncomine TCR Beta short-read assay was applied to DNA of cultured CD4+ T cells. TCRdb redid the calling of the PCR reads with MiXCR, one entry per CDR3 protein. The table has tens of thousands of distinct CDR3 sequences, approximately 29% seen once; the top ten hold about an eighth. The V gene is TRBV5-1, the J gene TRBJ2-5; D gene unclear. The sequences come from CD4+ T cells from blood, cultured in vitro, collected about 7 months after SARS-CoV-2 vaccination. The origin of this receptor is a human donor who had recovered from COVID-19. In DNA form, the CDR3 reads TGCGCCAGCAGCCCCGCTGAGTCGCGACCGGAGACCCAGTACTTC. Its protein is CASSPAESRPETQYF.